These 9 T cell receptor beta chains were sequenced from one sample in a study of blood T cell repertoires in COVID-19. Using immunoSEQ multiplex PCR, the repertoire was profiled, and TCRdb retains in-frame clones only, with some absent. The table records fewer than 80,000 clones, around nine tenths of them present only once. Sequencing used peripheral blood. The receptor set was obtained from a human donor in a cohort sampled during active COVID-19.

This clone has a single count. This chain connects TRBV4-3 to TRBJ1-1, with a tentative D call TRBD1 (6 bases). Per germline, CDR1 LGHNA and CDR2 YSLEER. V lost 0 bases to trimming and J lost 5 bases, with 13 bases between them. The CDR3 sequence is 15 residues long. The CDR3 is CASSQEWGRDTEAFF. The CDR3 DNA sequence: TGCGCCAGCAGCCAAGAGTGGGGGCGCGATACTGAAGCTTTCTTT.

The rearrangement uses TRBV19 and TRBJ1-1; possibly TRBD1 for D (5 bases). The V gene lost 3 bases and the J gene lost 4 bases, with 15 bases spanning the gap. This CDR3 comprises 15 residues. Per germline, CDR1 LNHDA and CDR2 SQIVND (reference sequence). In nucleotides, the CDR3 is TGTGCCAGTAGTATCCTCAAGGGGCCGGGCACTGAAGCTTTCTTT. This translates into CASSILKGPGTEAFF.

V gene TRBV28 combines with J gene TRBJ1-1; TRBD1 might be the D (6 bases). In germline, CDR1 is MDHEN, CDR2 SYDVKM. Trimming removed 7 bases from V and 3 bases from J, with 12 bases in between. The CDR3 totals 13 residues. CDR3 sequence (DNA): TGTGCCAGCATCAAGGGGGGGGACACTGAAGCTTTCTTT. This translates into CASIKGGDTEAFF.

V usage is TRBV19 and J usage is TRBJ2-7; TRBD1 agrees at 7 bases. The length of the CDR3 is 12 residues. V trimming: 7 bases; J trimming: 2 bases; junction bases outside the gene matches: 2. Germline V gives CDR1 LNHDA, CDR2 SQIVND (reference sequence). CDR3 protein: CASKGQTYEQYF. For the CDR3, the DNA is TGTGCCAGTAAGGGACAGACCTACGAGCAGTACTTC.

V and J are TRBV5-1 and TRBJ1-1, with D uncertain. CDR3 size: 15 residues. Germline V gene data show CDR1 as SGHRS and CDR2 as YFSETQ. Trimming stripped 8 bases from V and 4 bases from J, with 21 bases between. In nucleotides, the CDR3 is TGCGCCAGTAACCTCGAGCCAGGCATTGGCACTGAAGCTTTCTTT. Translated: CASNLEPGIGTEAFF.

This chain joins TRBV7-9 and TRBJ1-6, with D unclear. CDR1 is SEHNR, CDR2 FQNEAQ, per germline (reference sequence). The CDR3 covers 15 residues. The ends were cut back, 0 bases at V and 13 bases at J, with 16 bases in the middle. The CDR3 is CASSLAQAGSSPLHF. As DNA, the CDR3 is TGTGCCAGCAGCTTAGCGCAGGCCGGAAGTTCGCCCCTCCACTTT.

In its sample, this clone was seen a few times. This rearrangement joins TRBV19 to TRBJ1-5; tentatively, D is TRBD1 (5 bases). Germline V gene sequence: CDR1 LNHDA, CDR2 SQIVND (reference sequence). The CDR3 covers 14 residues. With 7 bases removed from V and 9 bases from J, the gap between germline ends came to 19 bases. This chain's CDR3 is CASKMEGFVGPQHF. The CDR3 nucleotides read TGTGCCAGTAAGATGGAGGGGTTCGTTGGGCCCCAGCATTTT.

The chain carries TRBV28 and TRBJ1-2; D is undetermined. CDR3 length: 13 amino acids. V was cut by 2 bases and J by 5 bases, with 9 bases left in between. Germline V CDR1 and CDR2: MDHEN, SYDVKM. CDR3 in amino acids: CASSLPGVYGYTF. DNA for the CDR3: TGTGCCAGCAGTTTACCGGGTGTTTATGGCTACACCTTC.

V is TRBV15 and J is TRBJ2-3; 11 bases map to TRBD2. With 3 bases clipped from V and 2 bases from J, the junction kept 7 bases outside the gene matches. This CDR3 region has 17 residues. Germline CDR1 is LNHNV and CDR2 is YYDKDF (reference sequence). Here the CDR3 reads CATSRVTSGAYTDTQYF. Written as DNA, the CDR3 is TGTGCCACCAGCAGGGTGACTAGCGGGGCTTACACAGATACGCAGTATTTT.